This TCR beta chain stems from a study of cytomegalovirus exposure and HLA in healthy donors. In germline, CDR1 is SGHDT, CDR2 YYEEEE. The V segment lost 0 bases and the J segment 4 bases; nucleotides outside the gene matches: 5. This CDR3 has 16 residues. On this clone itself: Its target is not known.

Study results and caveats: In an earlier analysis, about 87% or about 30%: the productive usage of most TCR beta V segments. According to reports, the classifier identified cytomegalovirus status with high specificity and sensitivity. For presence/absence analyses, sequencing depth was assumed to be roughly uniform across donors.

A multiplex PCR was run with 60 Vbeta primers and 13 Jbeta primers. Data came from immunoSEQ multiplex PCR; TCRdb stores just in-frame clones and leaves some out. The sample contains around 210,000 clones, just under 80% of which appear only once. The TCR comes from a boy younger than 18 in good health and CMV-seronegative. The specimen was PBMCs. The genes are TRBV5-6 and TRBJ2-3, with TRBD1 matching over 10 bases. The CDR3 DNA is TGTGCCAGCAGCTTGGGCGGGACAGGGGAGCCAGATACGCAGTATTTT. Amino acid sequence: CASSLGGTGEPDTQYF.